The 17 T cell receptor beta chains below all came from one sample that was sequenced in a study of cytomegalovirus exposure and HLA in healthy donors. The PCR employed 60 Vbeta primers together with 13 Jbeta primers. TCRdb keeps only in-frame clones here, not all; method: immunoSEQ multiplex PCR. The sample lists under 150,000 clones, 70% to 80% seen once, with about 5% in the top ten. Specimen: PBMCs. The receptors originated from a woman in her thirties in good health and CMV-seropositive.

The rearrangement links TRBV5-1 to TRBJ1-1, with 8 bases lining up with TRBD1. In germline, CDR1 is SGHRS, CDR2 YFSETQ. Losses at the gene ends were 1 base for V and 1 base for J; bases not matched to a gene: 6. The CDR3 contains 16 residues. The CDR3 nucleotides are TGCGCCAGCAGCTTGAGGCAGGGGGCAGGGAACACTGAAGCTTTCTTT. Its protein is CASSLRQGAGNTEAFF.

J is TRBJ2-1 and V is TRBV15, with 9 bases aligning to TRBD2. CDR3 length: 18 residues. V shed 0 bases, J shed 7 bases, and the junction held 13 bases outside the gene matches. CDR1 is LNHNV and CDR2 is YYDKDF in the germline V gene (reference sequence). DNA of the CDR3: TGTGCCACCAGCAGAGATCTGGGTAGGCGGGAGGGCCGGAATGAGCAGTTCTTC. Protein sequence: CATSRDLGRREGRNEQFF.

This rearrangement joins TRBV11-3 to TRBJ2-5; D perhaps matches TRBD1 (5 bases). The CDR3 sequence is 13 residues long. The V gene lost 6 bases and the J gene lost 1 base, with 9 bases spanning the gap. The germline V gene encodes CDR1 SGHNT and CDR2 YENEEA. In DNA, the CDR3 is TGTGCCAGCAGAAGACAGAGCCAAGAGACCCAGTACTTC. This sequence encodes CASRRQSQETQYF.

The chain recombines TRBV9 with TRBJ2-1; tentative D call: TRBD1 (6 bases). The length of the CDR3 is 15 residues. V was pared by 4 bases and J by 4 bases, with 15 bases between. CDR1 and CDR2 from the germline V gene are SGDLS and YYNGEE. The CDR3 DNA follows: TGTGCCAGCAGCAACTACAGGGAGAATTACAATGAGCAGTTCTTC. This codes for CASSNYRENYNEQFF.

The chain combines TRBV19 with TRBJ1-4; 9 bases are a match to TRBD1. Germline CDR1 reads LNHDA; CDR2 reads SQIVND (reference sequence). The CDR3 loop spans 15 amino acids. Trimming took 5 bases from V and 8 from J; bases not matched to a gene: 9. The chain's CDR3 is CASSPSRQGVEKLFF. CDR3 coding DNA: TGTGCCAGTAGTCCATCCCGACAGGGGGTGGAAAAACTGTTTTTT. Based on the CDR3 plus reference TRBV19 and TRBJ1-4, the full variable domain is DGGITQSPKYLFRKEGQNVTLSCEQNLNHDAMYWYRQDPGQGLRLIYYSQIVNDFQKGDIAEGYSVSREKKESFPLTVTSAQKNPTAFYLCASSPSRQGVEKLFFGSGTQLSVL.

This clone has just a few counts. The V and J genes are TRBV10-3 and TRBJ2-1, with 7 bases that match TRBD2. The CDR3 contains 15 residues. The V gene end was trimmed by 6 bases and the J gene end by 2 bases; junction bases not matched to a gene: 7. CDR1 is ENHRY, CDR2 SYGVKD, per germline. This chain's CDR3 is CAIRKSSGAYNEQFF. CDR3 bases: TGTGCCATCAGAAAGAGCAGCGGGGCCTACAATGAGCAGTTCTTC.

This clone was seen just once. This chain uses TRBV6-1 with TRBJ1-4; unclear D gene. The CDR3 is made up of 12 amino acids. V was trimmed by 5 bases and J by 7 bases, leaving 8 bases between them. Germline V gives CDR1 MNHNS, CDR2 SASEGT. DNA of the CDR3: TGTGCCAGCAGTCCCGTGTCTGAAAAACTGTTTTTT. Its translation is CASSPVSEKLFF.

The chain uses TRBV5-6 and TRBJ1-1, with D unclear. The CDR3 is made up of 13 amino acids. Germline loops: CDR1 SGHDT, CDR2 YYEEEE. V was clipped by 1 base and J by 0 bases, with 4 bases between them. Here the CDR3 DNA reads TGTGCCAGCAGCTTGCCCATGAACACTGAAGCTTTCTTT. Protein: CASSLPMNTEAFF.

In DNA form, the CDR3 reads TGTGCCAGCAGCTTGGGGACTAGCGGAGAAAACATTCAGTACTTC. Amino acids: CASSLGTSGENIQYF. The chain has TRBV7-3 and TRBJ2-4, with 11 bases lining up with TRBD2. The CDR3 extends over 15 amino acids. Germline V gives CDR1 SGHTA, CDR2 FQGTGA. V lost 3 bases to trimming and J lost 5 bases; unmatched junction nucleotides: 3.

The gene calls are TRBV18 and TRBJ1-1, with 7 nucleotides matching TRBD1. The CDR3 length is 19 residues. CDR1 is KGHSH and CDR2 is LQKENI in the germline V gene. V lost 3 bases, J lost 5 bases, and 21 bases stayed unmatched. The CDR3 region has the DNA TGTGCCAGCTCACCGCGAGGAGACCGGGACAGCCACGGAAGTACTGAAGCTTTCTTT. Translated, it gives CASSPRGDRDSHGSTEAFF.

This chain links TRBV7-9 with TRBJ2-3, with 10 bases aligning to TRBD2. The V and J ends lost 1 base and 2 bases, in that order; junction bases with no gene match: 6. CDR1 is SEHNR and CDR2 is FQNEAQ in the germline V gene (reference sequence). This CDR3 is built from 17 residues. The CDR3 nucleotides are TGTGCCAGCAGCTTAGGGAGTCTAGCGGGAGTCACAGATACGCAGTATTTT. This gives the protein CASSLGSLAGVTDTQYF. The full variable domain, rest sourced from reference TRBV7-9 and TRBJ2-3, is DTGVSQNPRHKITKRGQNVTFRCDPISEHNRLYWYRQTLGQGPEFLTYFQNEAQLEKSRLLSDRFSAERPKGSFSTLEIQRTEQGDSAMYLCASSLGSLAGVTDTQYFGPGTRLTVL.

This chain's CDR3 is CASSLSSTGLNTGELFF. In DNA form, the CDR3 reads TGTGCCAGCAGTTTAAGCTCGACAGGATTGAACACCGGGGAGCTGTTTTTT. This chain uses TRBV27 with TRBJ2-2; D might be TRBD1 (6 bases). The germline V and J ends were trimmed by 2 bases and 1 base, with 14 bases remaining between them. Germline loops: CDR1 MNHEY, CDR2 SMNVEV (reference sequence). CDR3 length: 17 residues.

The chain links TRBV19 to TRBJ2-3; 9 bases line up with TRBD2. This CDR3 has 15 residues. V lost 7 bases and J lost 2; bases outside the gene matches: 7. Germline CDR1 LNHDA, CDR2 SQIVND (reference sequence). CDR3 nucleotides: TGTGCCAGTACTAATAGCGGGAGTTTCACAGATACGCAGTATTTT. Translating it yields CASTNSGSFTDTQYF.

The chain is built from TRBV23-1 and TRBJ2-7; 7 nucleotides match TRBD2. TRBV23-1 carries the ORF label, with uncertain function. This CDR3 has 15 residues. The ends lost 1 base at V and 0 bases at J; junction bases unmatched: 3. CDR3 protein: CASSQWSGNSYEQYF. As DNA, the CDR3 is TGCGCCAGCAGTCAATGGAGCGGGAACTCCTACGAGCAGTACTTC.

The chain recombines TRBV27 with TRBJ2-7; TRBD2 agrees at 7 bases. The V gene's germline CDR1 is MNHEY and CDR2 SMNVEV (reference sequence). The CDR3 covers 12 residues. J lost 5 bases, V lost 3 bases, and 1 base had no gene match. CDR3 protein: CASSLGTNEQYF. The CDR3 DNA is TGTGCCAGCAGTTTGGGGACTAACGAGCAGTACTTC.

The chain combines TRBV7-9 with TRBJ1-1; TRBD1 matches 7 bases. The trim removed 4 bases at V and 6 bases at J, leaving 11 bases unmatched. The germline CDR1 and CDR2 sequences are SEHNR and FQNEAQ (reference sequence). The CDR3 runs 15 residues. The CDR3 spells CASSSITGVEAEAFF. The CDR3 DNA is TGTGCCAGCAGCTCCATAACAGGGGTGGAGGCTGAAGCTTTCTTT.

Only a few counts were recorded for this clone. The chain carries TRBV7-9 and TRBJ1-4, with 7 bases aligning to TRBD1. The V segment lost 5 bases and the J segment 0 bases; nucleotides outside the gene matches: 6. Germline-derived CDR1 and CDR2 are SEHNR and FQNEAQ (reference sequence). The CDR3 is 16 amino acids. The CDR3 DNA follows: TGTGCCAGCAGCGCGGGGACAGAAGCAACTAATGAAAAACTGTTTTTT. Its protein is CASSAGTEATNEKLFF.